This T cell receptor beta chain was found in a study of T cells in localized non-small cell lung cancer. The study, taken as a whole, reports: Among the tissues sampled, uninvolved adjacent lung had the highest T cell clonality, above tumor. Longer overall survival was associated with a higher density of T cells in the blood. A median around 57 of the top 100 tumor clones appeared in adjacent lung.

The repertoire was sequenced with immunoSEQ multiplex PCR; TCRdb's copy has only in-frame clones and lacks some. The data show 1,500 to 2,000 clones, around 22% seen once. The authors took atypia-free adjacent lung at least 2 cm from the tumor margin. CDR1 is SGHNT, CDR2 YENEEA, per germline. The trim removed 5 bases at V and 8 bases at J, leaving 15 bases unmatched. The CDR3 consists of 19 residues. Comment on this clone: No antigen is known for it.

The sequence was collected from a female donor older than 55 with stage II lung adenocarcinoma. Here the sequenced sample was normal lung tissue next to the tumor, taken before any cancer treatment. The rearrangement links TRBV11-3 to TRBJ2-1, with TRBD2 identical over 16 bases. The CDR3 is CASSHLGLAGGLKLDEQFF. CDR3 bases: TGTGCCAGCAGCCACCTGGGACTAGCGGGAGGGCTGAAGTTGGATGAGCAGTTCTTC.